A selection of T cell receptor beta chains follows, all from one sample in a study of OX40 agonist ivuxolimab in advanced cancers. This table comes from immunoSEQ multiplex PCR, and its TCRdb copy is limited to in-frame clones, with some not included. The sample has 50,000 to 70,000 clones; approximately 86% are singletons. The material was CD4+ or CD8+ T cells sorted from blood, obtained in a trial of the OX40 agonist ivuxolimab. All receptors come from an adult with an advanced solid tumor such as melanoma, head and neck, liver or kidney cancer. Each CDR3 is given with its conserved first and last residue. A D gene is named only where the DNA matches it firmly. The size of a clone is reported for some rows only, either as once, few or many, or as a class for expanded clones.

>NA|NA|TRBJ1-5|TRBV27
CASSLSQGRGNQPQHF
TGTGCCAGCAGTTTATCCCAGGGACGGGGCAATCAGCCCCAGCATTTT
>NA|TRBD2|TRBJ2-1|TRBV4-2
CASSPEEWGGYNEQFF
TGTGCCAGCAGCCCGGAAGAGTGGGGGGGCTACAATGAGCAGTTCTTC
>NA|TRBD1|TRBJ2-2|TRBV5-1
CASSLPGQGSNTGELFF
TGCGCCAGCAGCCTTCCGGGACAGGGGTCTAACACCGGGGAGCTGTTTTTT
>NA|NA|TRBJ1-5|TRBV15
CATSRAGRQGNQPQHF
TGTGCCACCAGCAGAGCAGGGAGGCAGGGCAATCAGCCCCAGCATTTT
>NA|TRBD1|TRBJ2-7|TRBV5-6
CASSAGTGGLGYEQYF
TGTGCCAGCAGCGCCGGGACAGGGGGCCTGGGGTACGAGCAGTACTTC
>NA|NA|TRBJ1-5|TRBV7-8
CASSPLGGPPNQPQHF
TGTGCCAGCAGCCCCCTAGGGGGGCCTCCGAATCAGCCCCAGCATTTT
>many|NA|TRBJ1-4|TRBV4-3
CASSQVLQGDEKLFF
TGCGCCAGCAGCCAAGTTTTGCAGGGAGATGAAAAACTGTTTTTT
>NA|NA|TRBJ2-3|TRBV27
CATQSIRGLTDTQYF
TGTGCCACCCAATCGATCAGGGGCCTCACAGATACGCAGTATTTT
>NA|NA|TRBJ1-1|TRBV28
CASKEETEAFF
TGTGCCAGTAAGGAGGAGACTGAAGCTTTCTTT
>NA|NA|TRBJ1-1|TRBV29-1
CSVSEGWDTEAFF
TGCAGCGTTTCGGAAGGTTGGGACACTGAAGCTTTCTTT
>NA|NA|TRBJ2-7|TRBV4-3
CASSQDREWSYEQYF
TGCGCCAGCAGCCAAGACAGAGAGTGGTCCTACGAGCAGTACTTC
>NA|NA|TRBJ2-2|TRBV7-6
CASSWSGSATGELFF
TGTGCCAGCAGCTGGTCCGGGTCTGCCACCGGGGAGCTGTTTTTT
>NA|NA|TRBJ2-5|TRBV7-9
CASSLDVSQETQYF
TGTGCCAGCAGCTTAGACGTCAGCCAAGAGACCCAGTACTTC
>NA|NA|TRBJ1-4|TRBV4-2
CASSQVVDSTNEKLFF
TGTGCCAGCAGCCAAGTGGTCGACTCAACTAATGAAAAACTGTTTTTT
>NA|TRBD1|TRBJ1-2|TRBV11-2
CASSLGLRTGRGYGYTF
TGTGCCAGCAGCTTAGGGCTAAGGACAGGGAGAGGGTATGGCTACACCTTC
>medium-sized|NA|TRBJ1-2|TRBV7-9
CASSLGGGGYGYTF
TGTGCCAGCAGTCTAGGGGGGGGCGGTTACGGCTACACCTTC
>once|NA|TRBJ2-7|TRBV7-3
CASSLDGQNYEQYF
TGTGCCAGCAGCCTAGACGGACAGAACTACGAGCAGTACTTC
>NA|NA|TRBJ2-7|TRBV4-1
CASSQEPEALSSYEQYF
TGCGCCAGCAGCCAAGAACCCGAAGCCTTGAGCTCCTACGAGCAGTACTTC
>NA|NA|TRBJ2-7|TRBV7-9
CASSFDGGQYEQYF
TGTGCCAGCAGCTTCGACGGGGGGCAGTACGAGCAGTACTTC
>NA|NA|TRBJ1-2|TRBV7-9
CASSGGVRYGYTF
TGTGCCAGCAGCGGGGGGGTTAGGTATGGCTACACCTTC
>NA|NA|TRBJ2-6|TRBV7-8
CASSLVNEGGYGANVLTF
TGTGCCAGCAGCCTGGTTAATGAAGGGGGATATGGGGCCAACGTCCTGACTTTC
>once|NA|TRBJ2-7|TRBV9
CASSVEGYEQYF
TGTGCCAGCAGCGTAGAGGGATACGAGCAGTACTTC
>NA|NA|TRBJ2-1|TRBV7-9
CASSLFGGLDEQFF
TGTGCCAGCAGCTTATTCGGCGGGCTCGATGAGCAGTTCTTC
>NA|NA|TRBJ1-1|TRBV18
CASSPWLPANTEAFF
TGTGCCAGCTCACCATGGTTACCGGCGAACACTGAAGCTTTCTTT
>medium-sized|NA|TRBJ1-2|TRBV7-9
CASSLGGPNYGYTF
TGTGCCAGCAGCTTGGGCGGACCAAACTATGGCTACACCTTC
>NA|NA|TRBJ2-5|TRBV10-2
CASSKSGGETQYF
TGCGCCAGCAGCAAGAGTGGGGGAGAGACCCAGTACTTC
>NA|NA|TRBJ1-2|TRBV11-2
CASSFPWGAVDRGYGYTF
TGTGCCAGCAGCTTCCCCTGGGGGGCAGTGGACCGGGGCTATGGCTACACCTTC
>NA|NA|TRBJ2-1|TRBV6-5
CASRLSTYNEQFF
TGTGCCAGCAGGCTCTCGACCTACAATGAGCAGTTCTTC
>NA|NA|TRBJ1-1|TRBV6-1
CASSEGVMNTEAFF
TGTGCCAGCAGTGAGGGGGTCATGAACACTGAAGCTTTCTTT
>NA|NA|TRBJ2-7|TRBV5-4
CASSSGPYEQYF
TGTGCCAGCAGCTCCGGGCCTTACGAGCAGTACTTC
>NA|TRBD2|TRBJ2-1|TRBV13
CASSPRLAGVYNEQFF
TGTGCCAGCAGCCCCAGACTAGCGGGCGTCTACAATGAGCAGTTCTTC
>NA|NA|TRBJ1-1|TRBV4-2
CASSQHDSFMDTEAFF
TGTGCCAGCAGCCAACACGACAGTTTCATGGACACTGAAGCTTTCTTT
>many|TRBD1|TRBJ1-5|TRBV9
CASSVGQGAVEPQHF
TGTGCCAGCAGCGTAGGCCAGGGGGCTGTGGAGCCCCAGCATTTT
>NA|TRBD2|TRBJ2-5|TRBV6-5
CASSQTSGRQETQYF
TGTGCCAGCAGCCAGACTAGCGGGAGACAAGAGACCCAGTACTTC
>NA|NA|TRBJ2-3|TRBV6-5
CATLGVSVTDTQYF
TGTGCCACCCTCGGAGTTAGTGTAACAGATACGCAGTATTTT
>NA|NA|TRBJ1-2|TRBV2
CASSERQGPYTF
TGTGCCAGCAGTGAAAGACAAGGCCCCTACACCTTC
>NA|TRBD1|TRBJ2-7|TRBV2
CASTLPGQLHEQYF
TGTGCCAGTACTCTTCCGGGACAGCTCCACGAGCAGTACTTC
>NA|NA|TRBJ1-2|TRBV7-9
CASSFSTGYGYTF
TGTGCCAGCAGCTTTTCGACAGGTTACGGCTACACCTTC
>NA|TRBD1|TRBJ2-1|TRBV9
CASSVEVGTGLIEQFF
TGTGCCAGCAGCGTAGAAGTTGGGACAGGTCTTATCGAGCAGTTCTTC
>NA|NA|TRBJ2-1|TRBV19
CASSMEPELNNEQFF
TGTGCCAGTAGTATGGAACCAGAACTGAACAATGAGCAGTTCTTC
>NA|NA|TRBJ2-1|TRBV11-3
CASSIGNSGDEQFF
TGTGCCAGCAGCATAGGGAATTCGGGAGACGAGCAGTTCTTC
>NA|TRBD1|TRBJ2-1|TRBV10-2
CASSESTGAYNEQFF
TGCGCCAGCAGTGAGTCGACAGGGGCCTACAATGAGCAGTTCTTC
>NA|TRBD2|TRBJ2-3|TRBV15
CATSTRLAGGHFPQYF
TGTGCCACCAGCACCCGACTAGCGGGGGGCCACTTTCCGCAGTATTTT
>NA|NA|TRBJ2-5|TRBV7-9
CASSSPLGGQETQYF
TGTGCCAGCAGTTCACCCTTAGGAGGCCAAGAGACCCAGTACTTC
>once|NA|TRBJ2-1|TRBV11-3
CASSLSATLHGNEQFF
TGTGCCAGCAGCTTATCGGCGACTCTTCACGGAAATGAGCAGTTCTTC
>NA|NA|TRBJ2-3|TRBV9
CASSVDDTQYF
TGTGCCAGCAGCGTAGACGATACGCAGTATTTT
>NA|NA|TRBJ2-5|TRBV11-2
CASSPREETQYF
TGTGCCAGCAGCCCTAGGGAAGAGACCCAGTACTTC
>NA|TRBD1|TRBJ2-7|TRBV27
CASIPRTGLPYEQYF
TGTGCCAGCATCCCCCGGACAGGTTTACCCTACGAGCAGTACTTC
>NA|NA|TRBJ1-2|TRBV6-5
CASSNGVGLDGYTF
TGTGCCAGCAGTAACGGAGTGGGGCTGGATGGCTACACCTTC
>NA|NA|TRBJ2-3|TRBV7-9
CASKGESTDTQYF
TGTGCCAGCAAAGGTGAAAGCACAGATACGCAGTATTTT
>once|TRBD2|TRBJ2-7|TRBV11-2
CASSLGGFAYEQYF
TGTGCCAGCAGCCTCGGGGGGTTCGCCTACGAGCAGTACTTC
>NA|NA|TRBJ1-2|TRBV2
CASLTTTGNEDYGYTF
TGTGCCAGCCTCACGACGACCGGTAACGAGGACTATGGCTACACCTTC
>once|NA|TRBJ1-1|TRBV27
CASKKTGSEAFF
TGTGCCAGCAAAAAAACAGGGTCGGAAGCTTTCTTT
>NA|NA|TRBJ1-1|TRBV19
CASSYSITEAFF
TGTGCCAGTAGTTACTCCATCACTGAAGCTTTCTTT
>once|NA|TRBJ2-5|TRBV5-4
CASSLELGRGETQYF
TGTGCCAGCAGCTTGGAGCTGGGCCGAGGAGAGACCCAGTACTTC
>NA|NA|TRBJ2-2|TRBV6-1
CASSEGGHTGELFF
TGTGCCAGCAGTGAAGGGGGGCACACCGGGGAGCTGTTTTTT
>NA|TRBD2|TRBJ2-7|TRBV10-2
CASSESGWGGYEQYF
TGCGCCAGCAGTGAGTCAGGCTGGGGGGGGTACGAGCAGTACTTC
>NA|NA|TRBJ2-5|TRBV6-6
CASTSDQETQYF
TGTGCCAGCACCTCCGACCAAGAGACCCAGTACTTC
>NA|NA|TRBJ1-5|TRBV7-9
CASSFPGVNQPQHF
TGTGCCAGCAGCTTCCCAGGGGTCAATCAGCCCCAGCATTTT